This T cell receptor (beta chain) was identified in a study of graft-versus-host responses after intestinal transplantation. The study's findings and limits: Early after transplant, HvG declines were associated with peak levels of circulating GvH clones. There were GvH clones found in recipient marrow, and some of them appeared first in ileum or blood.

Germline CDR1 is SGHTA and CDR2 is FQGNSA. The CDR3 is made up of 13 amino acids. The V end lost 1 base, the J end lost 4 bases, and 7 bases lay between the germline ends. Remarks on this clone: What it binds is unknown.

Assay used: immunoSEQ multiplex PCR; TCRdb lists only in-frame clones, some missing. The sample consists of some 48,000 clones, 65% to 85% of them appearing once. The receptor comes from a human donor who was the organ donor for an intestinal transplant. This specimen was unstimulated CD4+ T cells sorted from spleen or lymph node cells, taken before transplant. The chain links TRBV7-2 to TRBJ1-1; D unclear. In nucleotides, the CDR3 is TGTGCCAGCAGCTTAGTGCGGGGCACTGAAGCTTTCTTT. Amino acids: CASSLVRGTEAFF.